This T cell receptor beta chain originates from a study of blood T cell repertoires in COVID-19. Study context: From the United States, Italy and Spain came samples of acute and convalescent COVID-19. T cells, B-cell-depleted T cells, or PBMCs provided the cDNA or gDNA that served as material.

Two consecutive negative NP/OP PCR tests, clearance, or resolved symptoms defined Cohort 3 recovery. Trimming at V came to 4 bases and at J to 6 bases, leaving 6 bases not matched to a gene. The CDR3 is 13 residues long. Germline V gives CDR1 SGHTS, CDR2 YDEGEE. As processed by the authors: Estimated nucleated cell counts came from reference gene primer amplification. Using immunoSEQ multiplex PCR, the repertoire was profiled, and TCRdb retains in-frame clones only, with some absent. That table supplies the V and J calls and clone size; D and trimming were determined from the DNA. The data contain 200,000 to 300,000 clones, more than 75% of them singletons.

Sequencing was carried out using PBMCs or T cells enriched from blood (not recorded which). The rearrangement uses TRBV5-8 and TRBJ1-1, with 7 bases fitting TRBD1. The source is a woman aged 50 to 60 who had recovered from COVID-19. As DNA, the CDR3 is TGTGCCAGCAGCAGGGGGCACGGCGCTGAAGCTTTCTTT. Translating it yields CASSRGHGAEAFF. The entire variable domain, with the rest obtained from reference TRBV5-8 and TRBJ1-1, is as follows: EAGVTQSPTHLIKTRGQQATLRCSPISGHTSVYWYQQALGLGLQFLLWYDEGEERNRGNFPPRFSGRQFPNYSSELNVNALELEDSALYLCASSRGHGAEAFFGQGTRLTVV.